What follows is one TCR beta chain and its context. No antigen is known for it. These data come from a study of post-analysis software for immune sequencing data. As for the study in general: Disease trajectories encompassed relapsing-remitting, secondary progressive and progressive-relapsing multiple sclerosis.

Study-level results: The five TRBV segments detected at higher frequency in patients than in controls included TRBV5-6, TRBV5-1 and TRBV20-1. Significantly lower normalized Chao1 diversity was found in patients with multiple sclerosis relative to controls.

The library was made from cDNA and included unique molecular identifiers. Around 500,000 cDNA molecules were recovered from an input of roughly 0.95 to 11 million T cells. Via MiXCR, TCRdb re-called the PCR reads, giving one row per CDR3 protein. The data show about 430,000 distinct CDR3 sequences, about 39% seen once. With 4 bases removed from V and 4 bases from J, the gap between germline ends came to 15 bases. CDR3 length: 15 residues. The V call is TRBV12-3 or TRBV12-4, the J call TRBJ2-3, with D possibly being TRBD2 (7 bases). This TCR was recovered from a girl aged 2-15 years with multiple sclerosis. The sample comprised blood. Written as DNA, the CDR3 is TGTGCCAGCAGTTGGCCTAGAGGGGGGGCAGATACGCAGTATTTT. Its translation: CASSWPRGGADTQYF.